These 21 T cell receptor beta chains were sequenced from one sample in a study of blood T cell repertoires in COVID-19. Method: immunoSEQ multiplex PCR; TCRdb's copy keeps in-frame clones and lacks some. This table has some 300,000 clones, more than 85% appearing once. The sample comprised PBMCs or T cells enriched from blood (not recorded which). These TCRs come from a woman younger than 45 who had recovered from COVID-19.

The rearrangement uses TRBV7-6 and TRBJ1-6; D perhaps matches TRBD1 (6 bases). This CDR3 spans 15 amino acids. Per germline, CDR1 SGHVS and CDR2 FNYEAQ. Trimming stripped 3 bases from V and 2 bases from J, with 8 bases between. CDR3 DNA sequence: TGTGCCAGCAGCTTCGGACAGCCCTATAATTCACCCCTCCACTTT. It translates to CASSFGQPYNSPLHF.

The genes are TRBV6-1 and TRBJ1-2; 8 bases map to TRBD1. The CDR3 runs 15 residues. V lost 2 bases to trimming and J lost 4 bases; unmatched junction nucleotides: 6. CDR1 and CDR2 from the germline V gene are MNHNS and SASEGT. CDR3 residues: CASSERAGGPYGYTF. As DNA, the CDR3 is TGTGCCAGCAGTGAACGCGCAGGGGGCCCCTATGGCTACACCTTC.

CDR3 coding DNA: TGTGCCAGCAGCTTCCCGGGGTTGGGGTTAAATGAAAAACTGTTTTTT. This encodes CASSFPGLGLNEKLFF. J is TRBJ1-4 and V is TRBV11-2; D remains unclear. The germline gives CDR1 SGHAT, CDR2 FQNNGV. V lost 3 bases and J 5 bases, leaving 16 bases between the germline ends. The CDR3 extends over 16 amino acids.

This sequence joins TRBV7-2 and TRBJ2-4, with TRBD1 identical over 10 bases. This CDR3 has 14 residues. After removal of 5 bases from V and 15 bases from J, the junction contained 13 bases not matched to a gene. The germline CDR1 and CDR2 sequences are SGHTA and FQGNSA. The CDR3, as DNA: TGTGCCAGCAGCCCGACAGGGGACAGGGGTACAGGGTACTTC. This sequence encodes CASSPTGDRGTGYF.

This CDR3 is CATQRGGRYNEQFF. CDR3 DNA sequence: TGTGCCACCCAGCGGGGGGGCCGGTACAATGAGCAGTTCTTC. The chain joins TRBV11-2 to TRBJ2-1; 10 nucleotides agree with TRBD2. Germline CDR1 SGHAT, CDR2 FQNNGV. Losses at the gene ends were 10 bases for V and 4 bases for J; bases not matched to a gene: 7. This CDR3 has 14 residues.

This clone has a single count. CDR3: CASSERLAGGPYEQYF. CDR3 coding DNA: TGTGCCAGCAGTGAAAGACTAGCGGGGGGGCCCTACGAGCAGTACTTC. The chain links TRBV2 to TRBJ2-7, with TRBD2 identical over 14 bases. Germline V lookup: CDR1 SNHLY, CDR2 FYNNEI. J gave up 2 bases and V 2 bases, and 2 bases lay outside the gene matches. The CDR3 runs 16 residues. The full variable domain, in which reference TRBV2 and TRBJ2-7 provide the parts outside the CDR3, is EPEVTQTPSHQVTQMGQEVILRCVPISNHLYFYWYRQILGQKVEFLVSFYNNEISEKSEIFDDQFSVERPDGSNFTLKIRSTKLEDSAMYFCASSERLAGGPYEQYFGPGTRLTVT.

This clone occurred once. V gene TRBV6-5 combines with J gene TRBJ2-7, with 8 bases fitting TRBD1. With 7 bases clipped from V and 7 bases from J, the junction kept 15 bases outside the gene matches. The CDR3 spans 15 residues. From germline, CDR1 is MNHEY and CDR2 SVGAGI. CDR3 DNA: TGTGCCAGCACCGACACTGGACAGGGAATTCTGGAGCAGTACTTC. This translates into CASTDTGQGILEQYF.

The genes are TRBV15 and TRBJ1-4; TRBD1 is a possible D gene (6 bases). The germline gives CDR1 LNHNV, CDR2 YYDKDF (reference sequence). The CDR3 runs to 14 residues. Trimming left V 3 bases short and J 8 bases short, with 13 bases between. For the CDR3, the DNA is TGTGCCACCAGCAGGACCAGGGGAGGGGAAAAACTGTTTTTT. It is translated as CATSRTRGGEKLFF.

This clone appeared a single time. The chain couples TRBV7-9 to TRBJ2-7; a weak D match, TRBD2 (6 bases). Per germline, CDR1 SEHNR and CDR2 FQNEAQ (reference sequence). This CDR3 contains 12 residues. V shed 4 bases and J shed 5 bases, with 9 bases lying between them. This CDR3 reads CASSSGLNEQYF. CDR3 DNA: TGTGCCAGCAGCTCGGGACTGAACGAGCAGTACTTC.

The chain joins TRBV5-1 to TRBJ1-1, with 7 bases that match TRBD1. The junction had 4 bases not matched to a gene; V was cut back by 4 bases and J by 1 base. CDR1 is SGHRS, CDR2 YFSETQ, per germline. The length of the CDR3 is 14 residues. The CDR3 nucleotides are TGCGCCAGCAGCGTGACAGGGACGAACACTGAAGCTTTCTTT. Translating gives CASSVTGTNTEAFF.

The chain has TRBV2 and TRBJ2-7; possibly TRBD1 for D (6 bases). The CDR3 consists of 14 residues. V lost 5 bases and J lost 7, with 18 bases in between. In germline, CDR1 is SNHLY, CDR2 FYNNEI. The CDR3 loop is CASSLQGPRREQYF. CDR3 bases: TGTGCCAGCAGTCTACAGGGACCCAGACGGGAGCAGTACTTC.

The chain recombines TRBV28 with TRBJ2-7, with D possibly being TRBD2 (6 bases). The V end lost 5 bases, the J end lost 0 bases, and 14 bases lay between the germline ends. CDR3 length: 15 amino acids. CDR1 is MDHEN and CDR2 is SYDVKM in the germline V gene. CDR3 region: CASSGGEEGSYEQYF. The CDR3 nucleotides read TGTGCCAGCAGTGGTGGGGAGGAGGGCTCCTACGAGCAGTACTTC.

The gene calls are TRBV7-9 and TRBJ1-4; D gene uncertain. This CDR3 region has 15 residues. The germline V gene has CDR1 SEHNR and CDR2 FQNEAQ (reference sequence). V was clipped by 8 bases and J by 7 bases, with 20 bases between them. The CDR3 loop reads CASSRGPEEGEKLFF. The CDR3 DNA is TGTGCCAGCTCCAGAGGGCCCGAGGAAGGTGAAAAACTGTTTTTT.

The chain recombines TRBV19 with TRBJ2-1, with 11 bases identical to TRBD2. Germline-derived CDR1 and CDR2 are LNHDA and SQIVND (reference sequence). The V gene end was trimmed by 8 bases and the J gene end by 1 base; junction bases not matched to a gene: 1. The CDR3 is made up of 14 amino acids. CDR3 amino acids: CASGLAGSYNEQFF. CDR3 sequence (DNA): TGTGCCAGTGGACTAGCGGGTTCCTACAATGAGCAGTTCTTC.

The chain carries TRBV5-4 and TRBJ2-3, with TRBD2 matching 9 bases. From germline, CDR1 is SGHNT and CDR2 YYREEE (reference sequence). There are 15 residues in the CDR3. The V segment lost 4 bases and the J segment 6 bases; nucleotides outside the gene matches: 9. CDR3 DNA: TGTGCCAGCAGCGATCGCGGGGGGGCTAGGGATACGCAGTATTTT. The encoded protein is CASSDRGGARDTQYF.

This sequence joins TRBV30 and TRBJ1-1; 7 bases match TRBD1. The V gene end was trimmed by 1 base and the J gene end by 5 bases; junction bases not matched to a gene: 7. Germline CDR1 is GTSNPN and CDR2 is SVGIG (reference sequence). The CDR3 extends over 14 amino acids. The CDR3 spells CAWSEGTVSTEAFF. The CDR3, as DNA: TGTGCCTGGAGTGAGGGGACAGTTTCGACTGAAGCTTTCTTT.

On this clone: A read error may produce the germline difference seen at one junction end. This chain uses TRBV7-9 with TRBJ1-3; TRBD1 matches 11 bases. CDR3 size: 16 residues. Per the germline V gene, CDR1 is SEHNR and CDR2 is FQNEAQ (reference sequence). The CDR3 coding sequence is TGTGCCAGCAGCATTGGGGACAGGGGGTCCGGAAACACTATATATTTT. This translates into CASSIGDRGSGNTIYF.

This clone was seen a handful of times. This chain joins TRBV30 and TRBJ1-1, with D perhaps matching TRBD1 (6 bases). The CDR3 is 12 residues long. The germline V gene has CDR1 GTSNPN and CDR2 SVGIG (reference sequence). The ends were cut back, 4 bases at V and 5 bases at J, with 11 bases in the middle. In nucleotides, the CDR3 is TGTGCCTGGATGAAGGGGGGGACTGAAGCTTTCTTT. Amino acid sequence: CAWMKGGTEAFF.

DNA for the CDR3: TGTGCTAGTGGTTTGCAGGGGCGCGATGGCTACACCTTC. Amino acid sequence: CASGLQGRDGYTF. The chain has TRBV12-5 and TRBJ1-2; D is possibly TRBD1 (6 bases). The V end lost 2 bases, the J end lost 6 bases, and 10 bases lay between the germline ends. Germline CDR1 is LGHNT and CDR2 is FRNRAP. CDR3 length equals 13 residues. Full variable domain (remainder filled in from reference TRBV12-5 and TRBJ1-2): DARVTQTPRHKVTEMGQEVTMRCQPILGHNTVFWYRQTMMQGLELLAYFRNRAPLDDSGMPKDRFSAEMPDATLATLKIQPSEPRDSAVYFCASGLQGRDGYTFGSGTRLTVV.

This chain links TRBV19 with TRBJ1-1, with TRBD1 as a possible D gene (5 bases). V was cut by 9 bases and J by 4 bases, with 15 bases left in between. This CDR3 has 13 amino acids. CDR1 and CDR2 (germline): LNHDA, SQIVND (reference sequence). CDR3 sequence: CASDQGLFTEAFF. In DNA form, the CDR3 reads TGTGCCAGCGACCAGGGACTTTTCACTGAAGCTTTCTTT.

This chain uses TRBV18 with TRBJ2-1; TRBD2 agrees at 7 bases. Germline V CDR1 and CDR2: KGHSH, LQKENI. The junction had 17 bases not matched to a gene; V was cut back by 5 bases and J by 10 bases. This CDR3 has 16 amino acids. CDR3 residues: CASSELPGGGGREQFF. The CDR3 bases are TGTGCCAGCTCAGAATTGCCCGGCGGGGGAGGACGAGAGCAGTTCTTC. Looking up the rest from reference TRBV18 and TRBJ2-1 gives the full variable domain: NAGVMQNPRHLVRRRGQEARLRCSPMKGHSHVYWYRQLPEEGLKFMVYLQKENIIDESGMPKERFSAEFPKEGPSILRIQQVVRGDSAAYFCASSELPGGGGREQFFGPGTRLTVL.